This note documents a single T cell receptor beta chain sequence. Its antigen is unidentified. Despite likely unrecorded immune exposures, the donors were nominally healthy at the time of sampling. The CDR3 sequence is 14 residues long. Trimming cost V 0 bases and J 3 bases, with 11 bases left between them. CDR1 is GTSNPN, CDR2 SVGIG, per germline (reference sequence). This entry is derived from a study of cytomegalovirus exposure and HLA in healthy donors. It was with 60 Vbeta and 13 Jbeta primers that the PCR ran. Sequencing was performed with immunoSEQ multiplex PCR; in TCRdb, only in-frame clones are kept and a portion is missing. This sample has around 190,000 clones; roughly 80% occur once, and the top ten carry approximately 1.5%. Study-level results: Association of a missense DCLRE1C variant with TCR beta V- and J-gene trimming was reported in a later analysis. Within a later analysis, the majority of CMV-associated TCR beta chains appeared HLA-restricted.

The source material was PBMCs. The chain recombines TRBV30 with TRBJ1-1, with D maybe TRBD1 (6 bases). This receptor was taken from a woman aged 18-35 years in good health and CMV-seronegative. CDR3 region: CAWSVVSGDTEAFF. In DNA, the CDR3 is TGTGCCTGGAGTGTGGTTTCAGGGGACACTGAAGCTTTCTTT.